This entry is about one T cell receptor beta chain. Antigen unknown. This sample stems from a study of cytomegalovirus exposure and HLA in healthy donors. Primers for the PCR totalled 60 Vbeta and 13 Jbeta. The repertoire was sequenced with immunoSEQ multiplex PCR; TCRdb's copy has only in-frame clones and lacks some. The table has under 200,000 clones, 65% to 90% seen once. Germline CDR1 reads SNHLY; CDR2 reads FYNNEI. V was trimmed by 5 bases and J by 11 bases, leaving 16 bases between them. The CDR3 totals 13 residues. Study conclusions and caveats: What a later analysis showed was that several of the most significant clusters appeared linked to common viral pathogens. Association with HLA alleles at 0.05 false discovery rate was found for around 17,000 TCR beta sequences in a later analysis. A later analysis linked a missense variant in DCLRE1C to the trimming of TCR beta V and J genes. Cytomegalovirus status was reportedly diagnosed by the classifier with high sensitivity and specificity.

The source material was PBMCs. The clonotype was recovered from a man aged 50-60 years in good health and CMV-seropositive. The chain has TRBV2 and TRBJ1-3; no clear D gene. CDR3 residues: CASSPNMGDAIYF. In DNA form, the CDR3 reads TGTGCCAGCAGTCCAAACATGGGCGACGCCATATATTTT.